This T cell receptor (beta chain) was obtained from a study of T cell clonality in common variable immunodeficiency. Method: immunoSEQ multiplex PCR; TCRdb's copy keeps in-frame clones and lacks some. The sample contains 35,000 to 45,000 clones, none of them singletons. The CDR3 extends over 15 amino acids. Germline CDR1 reads SEHNR; CDR2 reads FQNEAQ (reference sequence). Trimming at V came to 1 base and at J to 5 bases, leaving 5 bases not matched to a gene. This clone was observed many times. The CDR3 is cut off 3 residues early in the read; its end comes from the germline J gene. The clonotype originates from a person aged 18 to 75 in good health. The chain is built from TRBV7-9 and TRBJ1-5, with 7 bases identical to TRBD1. The sample was peripheral blood mononuclear cells. Partial CDR3 DNA: TGTGCCAGCAGCTTAGGGACAGGTAGGGATCAGCCC. Translating gives CASSLGTGRDQP. The complete CDR3 protein is CASSLGTGRDQPQHF.